The rows below give T cell receptor beta chains drawn from one sample of a study of blood T cell repertoires in COVID-19. The table came from immunoSEQ multiplex PCR; TCRdb's copy has only in-frame clones and leaves some out. The table records about 390,000 clones, around 87% of them present only once. Sequenced: peripheral blood. The receptors originated from a woman aged 60-75 years with COVID-19, enrolled during active disease. The CDR3 runs from the conserved cysteine through the conserved F or W. D genes are given only for firm matches. The size field is filled for only some rows; it gives once, few, many or a size class.

D gene: TRBD2
clone size: NA
V gene: TRBV3-1/TRBV3-2
J gene: TRBJ2-1
CDR3 length: 15
CDR3 protein: CASSPGLAGGNEQFF
CDR3 DNA: TGTGCCAGCAGCCCCGGACTAGCGGGAGGGAATGAGCAGTTCTTC

D gene: NA
clone size: once
V gene: TRBV28
J gene: TRBJ1-5
CDR3 length: 16
CDR3 protein: CASSPRSGSRYQPQHF
CDR3 DNA: TGTGCCAGCAGTCCTCGTTCGGGGTCACGCTATCAGCCCCAGCATTTT

D gene: TRBD2
clone size: NA
V gene: TRBV6-5
J gene: TRBJ2-5
CDR3 length: 14
CDR3 protein: CASTTSGGRQTQYF
CDR3 DNA: TGTGCCAGCACCACTAGCGGGGGCCGCCAGACCCAGTACTTC

D gene: TRBD1
clone size: once
V gene: TRBV6-6
J gene: TRBJ2-3
CDR3 length: 16
CDR3 protein: CASSGTGGAGTDTQYF
CDR3 DNA: TGTGCCAGCAGTGGGACAGGGGGCGCGGGCACAGATACGCAGTATTTT

D gene: TRBD1
clone size: NA
V gene: TRBV6-5
J gene: TRBJ2-7
CDR3 length: 14
CDR3 protein: CASKTGTGAYEQYF
CDR3 DNA: TGTGCCAGCAAAACCGGGACAGGGGCCTACGAGCAGTACTTC

D gene: NA
clone size: NA
V gene: TRBV11-3
J gene: TRBJ1-1
CDR3 length: 14
CDR3 protein: CASSLGGGSTEAFF
CDR3 DNA: TGTGCCAGCAGCTTAGGAGGGGGATCCACTGAAGCTTTCTTT

D gene: TRBD1
clone size: once
V gene: TRBV7-2
J gene: TRBJ1-3
CDR3 length: 15
CDR3 protein: CASSRTGLGGNTIYF
CDR3 DNA: TGTGCCAGCAGCCGGACAGGTTTAGGTGGAAACACCATATATTTT

D gene: NA
clone size: NA
V gene: TRBV7-3
J gene: TRBJ2-3
CDR3 length: 14
CDR3 protein: CASSLRAATDTQYF
CDR3 DNA: TGTGCCAGCAGCTTAAGGGCCGCCACAGATACGCAGTATTTT

D gene: NA
clone size: NA
V gene: TRBV5-1
J gene: TRBJ2-7
CDR3 length: 16
CDR3 protein: CASSSRQTGLSYEQYF
CDR3 DNA: TGCGCCAGCAGCTCAAGACAAACAGGGCTCTCCTACGAGCAGTACTTC

D gene: NA
clone size: NA
V gene: TRBV5-1
J gene: TRBJ1-1
CDR3 length: 13
CDR3 protein: CASTLVGGTEAFF
CDR3 DNA: TGCGCCAGCACCCTGGTGGGGGGTACTGAAGCTTTCTTT

D gene: TRBD1
clone size: NA
V gene: TRBV2
J gene: TRBJ2-7
CDR3 length: 15
CDR3 protein: CASRYGQGEYYEQYF
CDR3 DNA: TGTGCCAGCAGATACGGACAGGGGGAATACTACGAGCAGTACTTC

D gene: NA
clone size: NA
V gene: TRBV6-2/TRBV6-3
J gene: TRBJ1-2
CDR3 length: 11
CDR3 protein: CASSSFYGYTF
CDR3 DNA: TGTGCCAGCAGTTCCTTCTATGGCTACACCTTC

D gene: TRBD1
clone size: NA
V gene: TRBV10-1
J gene: TRBJ2-3
CDR3 length: 16
CDR3 protein: CASSGGDRTVTDTQYF
CDR3 DNA: TGCGCCAGCAGTGGTGGGGACAGGACAGTAACAGATACGCAGTATTTT

D gene: TRBD2
clone size: NA
V gene: TRBV28
J gene: TRBJ2-3
CDR3 length: 17
CDR3 protein: CASSLRGGILSTDTQYF
CDR3 DNA: TGTGCCAGCAGTTTGCGCGGGGGAATCCTTAGCACAGATACGCAGTATTTT

D gene: TRBD1
clone size: NA
V gene: TRBV4-1
J gene: TRBJ1-2
CDR3 length: 16
CDR3 protein: CASSPGTGGLVYGYTF
CDR3 DNA: TGCGCCAGCAGTCCTGGGACAGGGGGCCTGGTATATGGCTACACCTTC

D gene: TRBD1
clone size: once
V gene: TRBV4-1
J gene: TRBJ2-1
CDR3 length: 15
CDR3 protein: CASSLDRSSYNEQFF
CDR3 DNA: TGCGCCAGCAGCCTGGACAGGAGCTCCTACAATGAGCAGTTCTTC

D gene: NA
clone size: NA
V gene: TRBV12-3/TRBV12-4
J gene: TRBJ2-1
CDR3 length: 12
CDR3 protein: CASSKLSNEQFF
CDR3 DNA: TGTGCCAGCAGCAAACTTAGCAATGAGCAGTTCTTC

D gene: NA
clone size: NA
V gene: TRBV5-4
J gene: TRBJ1-2
CDR3 length: 13
CDR3 protein: CASSPPGGYGYTF
CDR3 DNA: TGTGCCAGCAGCCCCCCCGGGGGTTATGGCTACACCTTC

D gene: NA
clone size: NA
V gene: TRBV7-8
J gene: TRBJ2-7
CDR3 length: 14
CDR3 protein: CASSLVQSSYEQYF
CDR3 DNA: TGTGCCAGCAGCTTAGTACAGTCCTCCTACGAGCAGTACTTC

D gene: TRBD1
clone size: NA
V gene: TRBV5-8
J gene: TRBJ1-2
CDR3 length: 17
CDR3 protein: CASSVGTGGRSLYGYTF
CDR3 DNA: TGTGCCAGCAGCGTCGGAACAGGGGGCCGCTCGCTCTATGGCTACACCTTC

D gene: NA
clone size: NA
V gene: TRBV6-1
J gene: TRBJ1-5
CDR3 length: 14
CDR3 protein: CASSEVGGNQPQHF
CDR3 DNA: TGTGCCAGCAGTGAAGTCGGGGGCAATCAGCCCCAGCATTTT

D gene: NA
clone size: NA
V gene: TRBV2
J gene: TRBJ1-2
CDR3 length: 13
CDR3 protein: CASRTASNYGYTF
CDR3 DNA: TGTGCCAGCAGGACAGCTTCTAACTATGGCTACACCTTC

D gene: NA
clone size: few
V gene: TRBV18
J gene: TRBJ2-7
CDR3 length: 15
CDR3 protein: CASSPSDDGGYEQYF
CDR3 DNA: TGTGCCAGCTCACCGAGCGATGACGGGGGCTACGAGCAGTACTTC

D gene: NA
clone size: NA
V gene: TRBV5-1
J gene: TRBJ1-1
CDR3 length: 14
CDR3 protein: CASSLPGQNTEAFF
CDR3 DNA: TGCGCCAGCAGCTTGCCAGGGCAGAACACTGAAGCTTTCTTT

D gene: TRBD1
clone size: NA
V gene: TRBV10-3
J gene: TRBJ2-7
CDR3 length: 13
CDR3 protein: CAISVRGPGEQYF
CDR3 DNA: TGTGCCATCAGTGTAAGGGGGCCCGGCGAGCAGTACTTC

D gene: NA
clone size: NA
V gene: TRBV5-1
J gene: TRBJ2-2
CDR3 length: 12
CDR3 protein: CASSWGAGELFF
CDR3 DNA: TGCGCCAGCAGCTGGGGGGCCGGGGAGCTGTTTTTT

D gene: NA
clone size: NA
V gene: TRBV3-1/TRBV3-2
J gene: TRBJ1-1
CDR3 length: 12
CDR3 protein: CASSPQGYQAFF
CDR3 DNA: TGTGCCAGCAGCCCCCAGGGTTATCAAGCTTTCTTT

D gene: NA
clone size: NA
V gene: TRBV6-5
J gene: TRBJ1-2
CDR3 length: 15
CDR3 protein: CASTINRRGIYGYTF
CDR3 DNA: TGTGCCAGCACTATTAACAGAAGGGGAATCTATGGCTACACCTTC

D gene: NA
clone size: once
V gene: TRBV6-5
J gene: TRBJ2-7
CDR3 length: 14
CDR3 protein: CASSYGGTSYEQYF
CDR3 DNA: TGTGCCAGCAGTTACGGGGGCACATCCTACGAGCAGTACTTC

D gene: NA
clone size: NA
V gene: TRBV9
J gene: TRBJ2-7
CDR3 length: 13
CDR3 protein: CARLRPGYYEQYF
CDR3 DNA: TGTGCCAGACTTCGCCCGGGATACTACGAGCAGTACTTC

D gene: TRBD1
clone size: NA
V gene: TRBV20-1
J gene: TRBJ2-1
CDR3 length: 14
CDR3 protein: CSASTGESYNEQFF
CDR3 DNA: TGCAGTGCTAGTACAGGGGAGTCCTACAATGAGCAGTTCTTC

D gene: NA
clone size: NA
V gene: TRBV18
J gene: TRBJ2-2
CDR3 length: 16
CDR3 protein: CASSPSQATAGGELFF
CDR3 DNA: TGTGCCAGCTCACCAAGTCAAGCGACGGCCGGCGGGGAGCTGTTTTTT

D gene: NA
clone size: NA
V gene: TRBV3-1/TRBV3-2
J gene: TRBJ1-6
CDR3 length: 13
CDR3 protein: CASRNNYNSPLHF
CDR3 DNA: TGTGCCAGCAGAAACAACTATAATTCACCCCTCCACTTT

D gene: NA
clone size: NA
V gene: TRBV5-1
J gene: TRBJ1-2
CDR3 length: 13
CDR3 protein: CASSSDNNYGYTF
CDR3 DNA: TGCGCCAGCAGCTCGGACAACAACTATGGCTACACCTTC

D gene: TRBD1
clone size: NA
V gene: TRBV12-3/TRBV12-4
J gene: TRBJ1-2
CDR3 length: 12
CDR3 protein: CASRLTGYGYTF
CDR3 DNA: TGTGCCAGCAGACTGACAGGGTATGGCTACACCTTC

D gene: TRBD2
clone size: NA
V gene: TRBV5-1
J gene: TRBJ2-1
CDR3 length: 15
CDR3 protein: CASRLTSGGYNEQFF
CDR3 DNA: TGCGCCAGCAGACTCACTAGCGGGGGGTACAATGAGCAGTTCTTC

D gene: TRBD1
clone size: NA
V gene: TRBV5-1
J gene: TRBJ2-7
CDR3 length: 15
CDR3 protein: CASSSQLGTVYEQYF
CDR3 DNA: TGCGCCAGCAGCTCGCAACTTGGGACAGTATACGAGCAGTACTTC

D gene: TRBD1
clone size: NA
V gene: TRBV7-9
J gene: TRBJ2-3
CDR3 length: 12
CDR3 protein: CASSPQGDTQYF
CDR3 DNA: TGTGCCAGCAGCCCACAGGGGGATACGCAGTATTTT

D gene: NA
clone size: NA
V gene: TRBV5-1
J gene: TRBJ2-5
CDR3 length: 14
CDR3 protein: CASSLGQVMETQYF
CDR3 DNA: TGCGCCAGCAGCTTGGGACAGGTAATGGAGACCCAGTACTTC

D gene: TRBD1
clone size: NA
V gene: TRBV25-1
J gene: TRBJ1-2
CDR3 length: 14
CDR3 protein: CASSEGQGKYGYTF
CDR3 DNA: TGTGCCAGCAGCGAGGGACAGGGGAAGTATGGCTACACCTTC